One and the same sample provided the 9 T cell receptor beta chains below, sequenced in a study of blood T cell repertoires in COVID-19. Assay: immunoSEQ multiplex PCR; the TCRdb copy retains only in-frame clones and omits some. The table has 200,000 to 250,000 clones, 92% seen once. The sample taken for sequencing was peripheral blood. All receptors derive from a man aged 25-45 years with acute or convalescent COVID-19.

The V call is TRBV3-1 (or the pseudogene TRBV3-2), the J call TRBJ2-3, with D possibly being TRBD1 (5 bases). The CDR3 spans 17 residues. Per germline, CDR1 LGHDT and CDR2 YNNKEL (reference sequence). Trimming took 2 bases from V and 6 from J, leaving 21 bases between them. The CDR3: CASSQPSRQGDSDTQYF. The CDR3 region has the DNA TGTGCCAGCAGCCAACCTAGTCGGCAGGGTGATTCGGATACGCAGTATTTT.

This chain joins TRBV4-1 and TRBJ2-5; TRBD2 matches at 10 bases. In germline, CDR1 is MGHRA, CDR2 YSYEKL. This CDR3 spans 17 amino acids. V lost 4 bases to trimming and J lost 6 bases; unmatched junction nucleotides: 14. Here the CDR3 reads CASSLPVAGTSDKTQYF. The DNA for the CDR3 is TGCGCCAGCAGCCTTCCGGTCGCCGGGACTAGCGATAAGACCCAGTACTTC.

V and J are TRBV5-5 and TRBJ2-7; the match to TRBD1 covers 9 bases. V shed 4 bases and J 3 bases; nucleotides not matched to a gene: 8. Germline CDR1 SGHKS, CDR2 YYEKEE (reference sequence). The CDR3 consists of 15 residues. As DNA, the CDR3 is TGTGCCAGCAGCCTCACCGGGACAGGGATCTACGAGCAGTACTTC. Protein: CASSLTGTGIYEQYF.

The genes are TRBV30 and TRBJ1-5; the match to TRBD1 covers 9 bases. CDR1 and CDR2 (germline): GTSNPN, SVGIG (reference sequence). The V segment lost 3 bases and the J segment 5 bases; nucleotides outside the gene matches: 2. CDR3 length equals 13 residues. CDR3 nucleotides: TGTGCCTGGAGGGGACAGGGAGATCAGCCCCAGCATTTT. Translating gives CAWRGQGDQPQHF. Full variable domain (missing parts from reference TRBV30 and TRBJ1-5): SQTIHQWPATLVQPVGSPLSLECTVEGTSNPNLYWYRQAAGRGLQLLFYSVGIGQISSEVPQNLSASRPQDRQFILSSKKLLLSDSGFYLCAWRGQGDQPQHFGDGTRLSIL.

The CDR3 reads CASSGGTQYDYGYTF. CDR3 DNA: TGTGCCAGCAGCGGGGGGACACAATACGACTATGGCTACACCTTC. The chain employs TRBV9 and TRBJ1-2; D perhaps matches TRBD1 (6 bases). Per germline, CDR1 SGDLS and CDR2 YYNGEE. The CDR3 contains 15 residues. V dropped 3 bases and J dropped 3 bases, with 15 bases sitting between them.

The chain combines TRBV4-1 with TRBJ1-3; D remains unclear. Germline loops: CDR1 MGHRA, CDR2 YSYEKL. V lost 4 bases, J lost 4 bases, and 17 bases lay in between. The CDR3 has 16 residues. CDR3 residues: CASSRVHSTGGNTIYF. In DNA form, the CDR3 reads TGCGCCAGCAGCCGGGTTCATTCAACGGGGGGAAACACCATATATTTT.

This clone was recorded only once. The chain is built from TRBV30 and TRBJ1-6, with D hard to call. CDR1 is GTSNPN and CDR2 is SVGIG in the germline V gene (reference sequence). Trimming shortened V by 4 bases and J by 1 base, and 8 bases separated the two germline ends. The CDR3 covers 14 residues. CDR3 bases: TGTGCCTGGATCGAGGGTTCCTATAATTCACCCCTCCACTTT. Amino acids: CAWIEGSYNSPLHF.

The CDR3 DNA is TGTGCCAGCAGCCCGGGGGATACGCAGTATTTT. Amino acids: CASSPGDTQYF. V and J are TRBV21-1 and TRBJ2-3; whether TRBD2, the table's D call, matches the DNA was not checked. TRBV21-1 constitutes a pseudogene. This CDR3 has 11 residues.

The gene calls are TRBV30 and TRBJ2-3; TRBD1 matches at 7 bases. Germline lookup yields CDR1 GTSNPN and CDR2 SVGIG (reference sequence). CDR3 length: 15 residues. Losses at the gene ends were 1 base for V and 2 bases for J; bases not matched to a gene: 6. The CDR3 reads CAWSEAGGNTDTQYF. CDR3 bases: TGTGCCTGGAGTGAGGCAGGGGGTAACACAGATACGCAGTATTTT.